One and the same sample provided the 21 T cell receptor beta chains below, sequenced in a study of long-term antiretroviral therapy in people with HIV. They ran version v3.0 of the immunoSEQ assay at survey level. Profiling relied on immunoSEQ multiplex PCR, and the TCRdb table lists in-frame clones only, not all of them. The table lists over 15,000 clones, 85% to 95% of them singletons. The sample was unsorted PBMCs, taken more than 10 years after starting antiretroviral therapy. The receptor set was obtained from a man between 25 and 39 years old with HIV.

The chain uses TRBV7-6 and TRBJ2-7, with a tentative D call TRBD1 (6 bases). The ends were cut back, 5 bases at V and 6 bases at J, with 14 bases in the middle. The CDR3 is 13 amino acids. Per germline, CDR1 SGHVS and CDR2 FNYEAQ. The CDR3 reads CASSRGPGAEQYV. In nucleotides, the CDR3 is TGTGCCAGCAGCCGTGGCCCAGGGGCCGAGCAGTACGTC.

V gene TRBV5-4 combines with J gene TRBJ1-1; perhaps TRBD1 as D (5 bases). Germline V gives CDR1 SGHNT, CDR2 YYREEE (reference sequence). The CDR3 runs 15 residues. V was cut by 4 bases and J by 0 bases, with 13 bases left in between. The DNA for the CDR3 is TGTGCCAGCAGCCTCTCAACGGGGCTGAACACTGAAGCTTTCTTT. Its translation is CASSLSTGLNTEAFF. Full variable domain (outside the CDR3, taken from reference TRBV5-4 and TRBJ1-1): ETGVTQSPTHLIKTRGQQVTLRCSSQSGHNTVSWYQQALGQGPQFIFQYYREEENGRGNFPPRFSGLQFPNYSSELNVNALELDDSALYLCASSLSTGLNTEAFFGQGTRLTVV.

This sequence joins TRBV11-2 and TRBJ1-1; the D gene is possibly TRBD1 (5 bases). Germline V gene sequence: CDR1 SGHAT, CDR2 FQNNGV. The CDR3 covers 18 residues. Trimming pared 0 bases from V and 5 bases from J, leaving 22 bases between. The CDR3 DNA reads TGTGCCAGCAGCTTAGACGGGATGGGGCCATCCCCTCGGACTGAAGCTTTCTTT. This encodes CASSLDGMGPSPRTEAFF.

The chain links TRBV9 to TRBJ1-5; 7 bases match TRBD1. V lost 0 bases and J lost 4; bases outside the gene matches: 4. In germline, CDR1 is SGDLS, CDR2 YYNGEE. The CDR3 contains 15 residues. This CDR3 reads CASSVDYRGNQPQHF. CDR3 bases: TGTGCCAGCAGCGTAGATTACAGGGGAAATCAGCCCCAGCATTTT.

The chain is built from TRBV25-1 and TRBJ1-4, with a tentative D call TRBD1 (5 bases). The ends were cut back, 3 bases at V and 6 bases at J, with 14 bases in the middle. The CDR3 has 15 amino acids. Per germline, CDR1 MGHDK and CDR2 SYGVNS. CDR3 nucleotides: TGTGCCAGCAGTGATAAGGGACTACGGCATGAAAAACTGTTTTTT. Protein product: CASSDKGLRHEKLFF.

This clone was observed once. The gene calls are TRBV27 and TRBJ1-2, with a possible D match to TRBD1 (5 bases). CDR1 is MNHEY and CDR2 is SMNVEV in the germline V gene (reference sequence). The germline V and J ends were trimmed by 2 bases and 4 bases, with 11 bases remaining between them. The CDR3 has 14 amino acids. CDR3 region: CASSLRGGSYGYTF. CDR3 nucleotides: TGTGCCAGCAGTTTACGGGGCGGATCCTATGGCTACACCTTC.

This chain links TRBV28 with TRBJ1-1; D remains ambiguous. Germline loops: CDR1 MDHEN, CDR2 SYDVKM. This CDR3 has 14 amino acids. V gave up 8 bases and J gave up 1 base, with 14 bases separating them. In DNA form, the CDR3 reads TGTGCCAGCTATCCCCCAGATCGGAACACTGAAGCTTTCTTT. It codes for CASYPPDRNTEAFF.

The gene calls are TRBV9 and TRBJ1-3; no clear D gene. Germline V lookup: CDR1 SGDLS, CDR2 YYNGEE. The CDR3 loop spans 15 amino acids. Trimming left V 0 bases short and J 0 bases short, with 7 bases between. The DNA for the CDR3 is TGTGCCAGCAGCGTAGGAACCAACTCTGGAAACACCATATATTTT. This gives the protein CASSVGTNSGNTIYF. Together with reference TRBV9 and TRBJ1-3, the CDR3 gives the full variable domain: DSGVTQTPKHLITATGQRVTLRCSPRSGDLSVYWYQQSLDQGLQFLIQYYNGEERAKGNILERFSAQQFPDLHSELNLSSLELGDSALYFCASSVGTNSGNTIYFGEGSWLTVV.

The chain uses TRBV11-1 and TRBJ2-7; 7 positions match TRBD2. The junction had 8 bases not matched to a gene; V was cut back by 0 bases and J by 3 bases. This CDR3 comprises 16 residues. CDR1 and CDR2 from the germline V gene are SGHAT and FQDESV (reference sequence). The CDR3 sequence: CASSLALGGGGYEQYF. The CDR3 DNA is TGTGCCAGCAGCTTAGCGCTCGGAGGCGGGGGCTACGAGCAGTACTTC.

The chain is built from TRBV19 and TRBJ1-1; D not certain. The CDR3 has 14 residues. Trimming left V 3 bases short and J 5 bases short, with 13 bases between. Germline V gene sequence: CDR1 LNHDA, CDR2 SQIVND (reference sequence). CDR3 residues: CASSITRVQTEAFF. CDR3 sequence (DNA): TGTGCCAGTAGTATCACTCGGGTCCAAACTGAAGCTTTCTTT.

The rearrangement links TRBV5-1 to TRBJ1-4, with D perhaps matching TRBD1 (6 bases). The CDR3 totals 13 residues. With 5 bases removed from V and 6 bases from J, the gap between germline ends came to 11 bases. The germline CDR1 and CDR2 sequences are SGHRS and YFSETQ. The CDR3 region is CASRVRGDEKLFF. As DNA, the CDR3 is TGCGCCAGCAGGGTCAGGGGAGATGAAAAACTGTTTTTT.

The chain combines TRBV7-3 with TRBJ2-2; 9 bases are shared with TRBD1. The V gene's germline CDR1 is SGHTA and CDR2 FQGTGA. With V trimmed by 4 bases and J by 3 bases, 3 bases remained unmatched. This CDR3 is built from 15 residues. As DNA, the CDR3 is TGTGCCAGCAGCTACGGGGACAGGGACACCGGGGAGCTGTTTTTT. Its protein is CASSYGDRDTGELFF.

V and J are TRBV19 and TRBJ1-6, with 9 bases that match TRBD1. The V gene's germline CDR1 is LNHDA and CDR2 SQIVND (reference sequence). The CDR3 has 14 amino acids. V lost 5 bases to trimming and J lost 9 bases; unmatched junction nucleotides: 5. The CDR3 nucleotides read TGTGCCAGTAGTCAGGGACAGGGAGGTTCACCCCTCCACTTT. It translates to CASSQGQGGSPLHF.

This rearrangement joins TRBV9 to TRBJ1-6, with D uncertain. This CDR3 is built from 14 residues. V lost 1 base and J 8 bases, leaving 10 bases between the germline ends. The germline V gene encodes CDR1 SGDLS and CDR2 YYNGEE. The CDR3 region has the DNA TGTGCCAGCAGCGTACAAGGGAGTGATTCACCCCTCCACTTT. This translates into CASSVQGSDSPLHF.

V gene TRBV28 combines with J gene TRBJ1-6, with 9 nucleotides matching TRBD1. The J segment lost 9 bases and the V segment lost 1 base, leaving 10 bases of the junction unmatched. The CDR3 runs 17 residues. CDR1 MDHEN and CDR2 SYDVKM come from the germline V gene. As DNA, the CDR3 is TGTGCCAGCAGTTTATTATTAGGACAGGGGCTTACTTCACCCCTCCACTTT. Amino acids: CASSLLLGQGLTSPLHF.

This clone has just one count. The chain couples TRBV7-9 to TRBJ1-2; TRBD1 matches at 9 bases. V lost 5 bases, J lost 3 bases, and 7 bases stayed unmatched. Germline CDR1 and CDR2: SEHNR and FQNEAQ (reference sequence). The CDR3 runs to 15 residues. The CDR3 DNA is TGTGCCAGCAGCGCCGACAGGGGGGGATACTATGGCTACACCTTC. As protein: CASSADRGGYYGYTF.

The J gene is TRBJ1-2, the V gene TRBV11-2; D may be TRBD1 (6 bases). Trimming removed 0 bases from V and 4 bases from J, with 12 bases in between. Germline loops: CDR1 SGHAT, CDR2 FQNNGV. This CDR3 comprises 15 residues. DNA of the CDR3: TGTGCCAGCAGCTTAGAAAAGGGGGTAGGCTATGGCTACACCTTC. Residues: CASSLEKGVGYGYTF.

J is TRBJ2-7 and V is TRBV28; TRBD1 is a possible D gene (5 bases). CDR3 length: 12 amino acids. Trimming took 4 bases from V and 4 from J, leaving 8 bases between them. Germline CDR1 is MDHEN and CDR2 is SYDVKM. The CDR3 coding sequence is TGTGCCAGCAGTTCCCCAGGGTACGAGCAGTACTTC. It codes for CASSSPGYEQYF.

This clone was observed a handful of times. The same CDR3 arises from other DNA sequences in this sample as well. The rearrangement uses TRBV10-3 and TRBJ1-5; D may be TRBD1 (5 bases). V lost 10 bases and J lost 4, with 11 bases in between. Germline CDR1 and CDR2: ENHRY and SYGVKD. This CDR3 contains 12 residues. DNA for the CDR3: TGTGCCACCAGGGACCAAAATCAGCCCCAGCATTTT. It encodes CATRDQNQPQHF.

The CDR3 DNA reads as TGTGCCAGCTCGGGCCGGAGGGAGTCCCAGCATTTT. Translated, it gives CASSGRRESQHF. V is TRBV19 and J is TRBJ1-5; no clear D. The CDR3 totals 12 residues. V dropped 9 bases and J dropped 11 bases, with 17 bases sitting between them. Per germline, CDR1 LNHDA and CDR2 SQIVND (reference sequence).

The rearrangement joins TRBV7-9 to TRBJ2-3, with a weak D call TRBD1 (6 bases). The CDR3 totals 18 residues. The V gene lost 10 bases and the J gene lost 1 base, with 27 bases spanning the gap. The germline CDR1 and CDR2 sequences are SEHNR and FQNEAQ (reference sequence). The CDR3 region is CAILWGTPLDGRTDTQYF. CDR3 coding DNA: TGTGCCATTTTATGGGGGACACCCTTAGACGGGCGCACAGATACGCAGTATTTT.